These 23 T cell receptor beta chains were all obtained from the same sample, sequenced in a study of blood T cells in healthy people across ages (dated by TCRdb to between 2014 and 2016). Libraries were prepared through 5' RACE. Data came from an Illumina HiSeq 2500. A second about 7 to 12 cycle PCR used a sample-barcoded 5' primer and a J-beta primer mix. In TCRdb, the public reads were trimmed at Q25 with fastp and aligned with MiXCR, with productive beta chains retained. CDR3 protein duplicates are merged, each entry listing the most common genes and DNA. This sample has 1.5 million to 2 million distinct CDR3 sequences in its table, and 40% to 55% of those were observed once. More than 2% of the sample rests with the top ten. The sequenced material came from blood. These TCRs come from a woman in her 40s in good health.

This clonotype was found once. The CDR3 region has the DNA TGCAGTGCCCCAAAGACTGTGAACACTGAAGCTTTCTTT. This sequence encodes CSAPKTVNTEAFF. The chain joins TRBV20-1 to TRBJ1-1; no reliable D call. The CDR3 covers 13 residues. The germline V gene encodes CDR1 DFQATT and CDR2 SNEGSKA (reference sequence). V was cut by 6 bases and J by 0 bases, with 11 bases left in between.

This clonotype was detected only once. The rearrangement uses TRBV6-6 and TRBJ2-7; D may be TRBD2 (5 bases). The germline V gene encodes CDR1 MNHNY and CDR2 SVGAGI (reference sequence). The V gene lost 8 bases and the J gene lost 3 bases, with 20 bases spanning the gap. This CDR3 spans 15 amino acids. CDR3 in DNA: TGTGCCAGCCGGGAAGGGCGGTCCGCCTACTACGAGCAGTACTTC. It translates to CASREGRSAYYEQYF.

The chain is built from TRBV7-2 and TRBJ1-4, with D possibly TRBD1 on 5 matching bases. The germline gives CDR1 SGHTA, CDR2 FQGNSA. V was shortened by 1 base and J by 7 bases, with 22 bases between the two germline ends. The CDR3 is 18 residues long. CDR3 sequence reads: CASSLELWDGWSGEKLFF. CDR3 coding DNA: TGTGCCAGCAGCTTAGAATTATGGGACGGATGGTCAGGTGAAAAACTGTTTTTT.

V gene TRBV9 combines with J gene TRBJ2-1; 11 bases are shared with TRBD2. This CDR3 has 16 amino acids. V shed 3 bases, J shed 3 bases, and the junction held 5 bases outside the gene matches. The germline V gene has CDR1 SGDLS and CDR2 YYNGEE. The CDR3 DNA follows: TGTGCCAGCAGCGAGGGAACTAGCGGGGGCTACAATGAGCAGTTCTTC. Translated: CASSEGTSGGYNEQFF.

The chain is built from TRBV5-1 and TRBJ1-6; 8 nucleotides align to TRBD1. Germline CDR1 SGHRS, CDR2 YFSETQ. The CDR3 totals 15 residues. Trimming at V came to 2 bases and at J to 9 bases, leaving 7 bases not matched to a gene. The CDR3 loop reads CASSFLTGDSSPLHF. The CDR3 DNA sequence: TGCGCCAGCAGCTTCTTGACAGGGGATTCTTCACCCCTCCACTTT.

In this sample, this clonotype turned up many times. Relative to the germline gene, one junction end is altered; a read error may explain this. The chain links TRBV9 to TRBJ2-5; 7 bases are shared with TRBD2. Germline V gene data show CDR1 as SGDLS and CDR2 as YYNGEE. CDR3 size: 13 residues. CDR3 residues: CASSVGGGETQYF. The CDR3 bases are TGTGCCAGCAGTGTAGGCGGGGGAGAGACCCAGTACTTC.

J is TRBJ1-5 and V is TRBV7-2, with 12 bases fitting TRBD1. The length of the CDR3 is 15 residues. V trimming: 5 bases; J trimming: 5 bases; junction bases outside the gene matches: 4. CDR1 and CDR2 from the germline V gene are SGHTA and FQGNSA. This CDR3 reads CASSARDRGHQPQHF. The CDR3 nucleotides are TGTGCCAGCAGCGCCCGGGACAGGGGGCATCAGCCCCAGCATTTT.

The chain carries TRBV7-8 and TRBJ2-4, with 7 bases that match TRBD1. The better agreement between TRBJ2-7 and the DNA end casts doubt on the J call. This CDR3 comprises 15 residues. Looked up from germline, CDR1 is SGHVS and CDR2 is FQNEAQ. Here the CDR3 reads CASRQNTGVRYEQYF. CDR3 nucleotides: TGTGCCAGCAGGCAAAATACAGGGGTCAGGTACGAGCAGTACTTC.

This clonotype was recorded at least ten times. J is TRBJ2-7 and V is TRBV10-3; D might be TRBD1 (6 bases). Between the trimmed V and J ends, which lost 0 bases and 5 bases, there was a span of 14 bases. The CDR3 has 15 residues. Germline lookup yields CDR1 ENHRY and CDR2 SYGVKD. This chain's CDR3 is CAISESIQGSDEQYF. CDR3 sequence (DNA): TGTGCCATCAGTGAGTCGATACAGGGCAGCGACGAGCAGTACTTC.

This clonotype was seen a few times. V gene TRBV3-1 combines with J gene TRBJ2-1, with no clear D. The length of the CDR3 is 12 residues. V gave up 1 base and J gave up 12 bases, with 10 bases separating them. In germline, CDR1 is LGHDT, CDR2 YNNKEL (reference sequence). The CDR3 spells CASSQAQPLQFF. CDR3 in DNA: TGTGCCAGCAGCCAAGCTCAGCCTTTGCAGTTCTTC.

The J gene is TRBJ1-1, the V gene TRBV27; the D is unclear. Germline V gives CDR1 MNHEY, CDR2 SMNVEV (reference sequence). The CDR3 extends over 14 amino acids. Between the trimmed V and J ends, which lost 2 bases and 4 bases, there was a span of 11 bases. The CDR3 is CASSLKDSITEAFF. The CDR3 nucleotides read TGTGCCAGCAGTTTAAAGGATAGTATCACTGAAGCTTTCTTT.

The chain has TRBV5-1 and TRBJ1-6, with D possibly matching TRBD1 (5 bases). Germline loops: CDR1 SGHRS, CDR2 YFSETQ. The CDR3 length is 17 residues. V lost 0 bases and J lost 6, with 16 bases in between. CDR3 nucleotides: TGCGCCAGCAGCTTGGATAATGCGGGGCGGGCTAATTCACCCCTCCACTTT. This encodes CASSLDNAGRANSPLHF. Full variable domain (remainder filled in from reference TRBV5-1 and TRBJ1-6): KAGVTQTPRYLIKTRGQQVTLSCSPISGHRSVSWYQQTPGQGLQFLFEYFSETQRNKGNFPGRFSGRQFSNSRSEMNVSTLELGDSALYLCASSLDNAGRANSPLHFGNGTRLTVT.

The chain is built from TRBV7-9 and TRBJ2-1, with D maybe TRBD1 (5 bases). Between the trimmed V and J ends, which lost 5 bases and 9 bases, there was a span of 17 bases. This CDR3 region has 14 residues. The germline V gene has CDR1 SEHNR and CDR2 FQNEAQ (reference sequence). CDR3 bases: TGTGCCAGCAGCCCCGGGTCAGGGATCGGTGAGCAGTTCTTC. Translated, it gives CASSPGSGIGEQFF.

This clonotype is a singleton in its sample. The gene calls are TRBV6-4 and TRBJ2-1; D is unclear. Germline V CDR1 and CDR2: MRHNA, SNTAGT. The V gene lost 0 bases and the J gene lost 1 base, with 4 bases spanning the gap. CDR3 length: 14 amino acids. CDR3 DNA sequence: TGTGCCAGCAGTGACTCAGAATCCTACAATGAGCAGTTCTTC. Translating gives CASSDSESYNEQFF.

This clonotype was seen a few times. The chain couples TRBV9 to TRBJ1-4, with 7 nucleotides matching TRBD1. Germline CDR1 is SGDLS and CDR2 is YYNGEE. The CDR3 is made up of 16 amino acids. The junction had 7 bases not matched to a gene; V was cut back by 4 bases and J by 1 base. This chain's CDR3 is CASSNSRDRTNEKLFF. In nucleotides, the CDR3 is TGTGCCAGCAGCAATTCCCGGGACAGAACTAATGAAAAACTGTTTTTT. Full variable domain (outside the CDR3, taken from reference TRBV9 and TRBJ1-4): DSGVTQTPKHLITATGQRVTLRCSPRSGDLSVYWYQQSLDQGLQFLIQYYNGEERAKGNILERFSAQQFPDLHSELNLSSLELGDSALYFCASSNSRDRTNEKLFFGSGTQLSVL.

The chain joins TRBV5-1 to TRBJ1-2; D possibly corresponds to TRBD1 (6 bases). This CDR3 has 13 residues. V shed 4 bases and J shed 8 bases, with 15 bases lying between them. CDR1 and CDR2 from the germline V gene are SGHRS and YFSETQ. Written as DNA, the CDR3 is TGCGCCAGCAGCCGCGGGGCAGGGGACGGCTACACCTTC. Amino acid sequence: CASSRGAGDGYTF.

The rearrangement uses TRBV24-1 and TRBJ2-1; 7 bases agree with TRBD1. CDR1 is KGHDR, CDR2 SFDVKD, per germline. V shed 1 base and J 0 bases; nucleotides not matched to a gene: 11. The CDR3 has 19 residues. CDR3 DNA: TGTGCCACCAGTGATTTTGGCCCGACAGGGAAGGTCTCCTACAATGAGCAGTTCTTC. The encoded protein is CATSDFGPTGKVSYNEQFF.

This chain uses TRBV25-1 with TRBJ1-1; 8 nucleotides agree with TRBD1. The V segment lost 0 bases and the J segment 7 bases; nucleotides outside the gene matches: 19. From germline, CDR1 is MGHDK and CDR2 SYGVNS. This CDR3 has 19 residues. The DNA for the CDR3 is TGTGCCAGCAGTGAATATCGGGGCCCCAGACAGGGGACGCAGGATGAAGCTTTCTTT. Translated, it gives CASSEYRGPRQGTQDEAFF.

The chain has TRBV29-1 and TRBJ1-2; 9 bases are a match to TRBD1. Per germline, CDR1 SQVTM and CDR2 ANQGSEA. The CDR3 loop spans 14 amino acids. V was pared by 6 bases and J by 6 bases, with 11 bases of the junction left unmatched. The CDR3 region is CSVARTGVLDGYTF. The CDR3 DNA sequence: TGCAGCGTGGCACGGACAGGGGTTTTGGATGGCTACACCTTC.

The chain combines TRBV20-1 with TRBJ2-1, with a tentative D call TRBD2 (7 bases). The V and J ends lost 7 bases and 3 bases respectively, with 16 bases between them. The CDR3 length is 14 residues. The V gene's germline CDR1 is DFQATT and CDR2 SNEGSKA (reference sequence). The CDR3 here is CSVIEGGLYNEQFF. CDR3 in DNA: TGCAGTGTCATCGAGGGGGGGCTCTACAATGAGCAGTTCTTC.

This clonotype occurred once. The gene calls are TRBV7-9 and TRBJ1-1, with unresolved D. Germline V gene data show CDR1 as SEHNR and CDR2 as FQNEAQ (reference sequence). The length of the CDR3 is 16 residues. With 1 base removed from V and 3 bases from J, the gap between germline ends came to 15 bases. CDR3 nucleotide sequence: TGTGCCAGCAGCTTAGACGCAACGGACGGGTACACTGAAGCTTTCTTT. Encoded protein: CASSLDATDGYTEAFF.

The rearrangement links TRBV28 to TRBJ1-2; D call uncertain. Trimming took 1 base from V and 7 from J, leaving 13 bases between them. This CDR3 contains 14 residues. Germline CDR1 reads MDHEN; CDR2 reads SYDVKM. The CDR3 coding sequence is TGTGCCAGCAGTTTATTGGGCTCCTCGGGTGGCTACACCTTC. This translates into CASSLLGSSGGYTF.

This clonotype was counted between two and nine times. The chain is built from TRBV7-2 and TRBJ1-2; TRBD1 agrees at 7 bases. V trimming: 2 bases; J trimming: 8 bases; junction bases outside the gene matches: 8. The CDR3 loop spans 14 amino acids. Germline V lookup: CDR1 SGHTA, CDR2 FQGNSA. The CDR3: CASSLYRDSEGYTF. The CDR3 DNA sequence: TGTGCCAGCAGCTTATACAGGGACAGTGAAGGCTACACCTTC.